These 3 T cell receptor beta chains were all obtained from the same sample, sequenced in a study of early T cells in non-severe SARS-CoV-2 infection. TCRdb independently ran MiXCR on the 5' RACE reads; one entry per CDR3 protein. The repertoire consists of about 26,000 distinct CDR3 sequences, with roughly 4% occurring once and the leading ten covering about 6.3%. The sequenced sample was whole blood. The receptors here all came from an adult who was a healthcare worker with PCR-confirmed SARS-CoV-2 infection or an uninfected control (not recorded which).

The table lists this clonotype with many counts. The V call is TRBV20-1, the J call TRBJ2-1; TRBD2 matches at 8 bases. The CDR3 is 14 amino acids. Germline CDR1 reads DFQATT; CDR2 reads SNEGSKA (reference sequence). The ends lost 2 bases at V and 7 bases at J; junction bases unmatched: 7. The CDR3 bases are TGCAGTGCTAGAAGGAGCGGGGGTACAAATGAGCAGTTCTTC. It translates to CSARRSGGTNEQFF.

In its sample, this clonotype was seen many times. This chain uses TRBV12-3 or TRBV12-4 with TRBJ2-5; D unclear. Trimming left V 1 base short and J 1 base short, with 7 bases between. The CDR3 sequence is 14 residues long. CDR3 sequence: CASSLERLQETQYF. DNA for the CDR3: TGTGCCAGCAGTTTAGAAAGGCTCCAAGAGACCCAGTACTTC.

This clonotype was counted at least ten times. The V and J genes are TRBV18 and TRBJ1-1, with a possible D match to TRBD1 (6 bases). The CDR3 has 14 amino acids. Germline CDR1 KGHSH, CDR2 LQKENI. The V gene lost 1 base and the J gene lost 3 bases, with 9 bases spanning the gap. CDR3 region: CASSPRGADTEAFF. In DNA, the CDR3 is TGTGCCAGCTCACCACGGGGGGCTGACACTGAAGCTTTCTTT.